This T cell receptor (beta chain) was identified during a study of blood T cell repertoires in COVID-19. Turning to the study itself: The samples span acute and convalescent COVID-19 from the United States, Italy and Spain. Sources were T cells, B-cell-depleted T cells, or PBMCs; the material itself was cDNA or gDNA.

With regard to this clone: This sample includes further DNA sequences coding for the same CDR3.

Between the trimmed V and J ends, which lost 0 bases and 4 bases, there was a span of 15 bases. Germline CDR1 reads ENHRY; CDR2 reads SYGVKD. The length of the CDR3 is 17 residues. How the authors handled the data: Estimation of nucleated cell counts relied on the amplification of reference gene primers. Repertoires were generated with immunoSEQ multiplex PCR, while TCRdb's copy carries only in-frame clones and drops some. That table furnishes V, J and clone size, whereas the DNA furnished D and trimming. The table records over 20,000 clones, under 90% of them present only once. The chain carries TRBV10-3 and TRBJ2-2; TRBD2 might be the D (6 bases). Sequenced input: peripheral blood. The clonotype comes from a man aged 65-85 years with acute or convalescent COVID-19. The CDR3 protein is CAISESGAGLITGELFF. CDR3 nucleotide sequence: TGTGCCATCAGTGAGTCTGGGGCGGGACTCATCACCGGGGAGCTGTTTTTT.